Each of the 28 T cell receptor beta chains below was sequenced from the same sample in a study of blood T cell repertoires in COVID-19. Sequencing used immunoSEQ multiplex PCR; TCRdb keeps in-frame clones, though not all of them. This sample has tens of thousands of clones; about 78% occur once, and the top ten carry 45% to 65%. The sample consisted of peripheral blood. These receptors were taken from an elderly woman with acute or convalescent COVID-19.

The chain uses TRBV6-2 or TRBV6-3 and TRBJ2-1; 14 bases fit TRBD2. The trim removed 5 bases at V and 0 bases at J, leaving 9 bases unmatched. The CDR3 covers 19 residues. Germline values: CDR1 MNHEY, CDR2 SVGEGT. As DNA, the CDR3 is TGTGCCAGCAGTCGCTGGACTAGCGGGAGGCGGAGCTCCTACAATGAGCAGTTCTTC. Its translation: CASSRWTSGRRSSYNEQFF.

The chain joins TRBV5-1 to TRBJ1-2; unclear D gene. V gave up 2 bases and J gave up 5 bases, with 19 bases separating them. The CDR3 is made up of 16 amino acids. Germline CDR1 SGHRS, CDR2 YFSETQ. The CDR3 DNA is TGCGCCAGCAGCTTTCTGGCGGTAAAAAACTCATATGGCTACACCTTC. Translation: CASSFLAVKNSYGYTF.

This chain links TRBV28 with TRBJ1-1; 10 positions agree with TRBD1. This CDR3 is 13 amino acids long. Germline values: CDR1 MDHEN, CDR2 SYDVKM. The junction had 3 bases not matched to a gene; V was cut back by 6 bases and J by 5 bases. The CDR3 DNA follows: TGTGCCAGCAGCGGACAGGGGGGGACTGAAGCTTTCTTT. This codes for CASSGQGGTEAFF.

V is TRBV28 and J is TRBJ2-5; maybe TRBD2 (8 bases). Germline CDR1 MDHEN, CDR2 SYDVKM. V was clipped by 6 bases and J by 4 bases, with 18 bases between them. The CDR3 has 15 amino acids. This CDR3 is CASSLGRGRGETQYF. The CDR3 DNA follows: TGTGCCAGCAGCCTCGGGAGGGGGCGGGGAGAGACCCAGTACTTC.

The chain has TRBV20-1 and TRBJ1-2; tentatively, D is TRBD1 (5 bases). The V and J ends lost 5 bases and 8 bases respectively, with 12 bases between them. Germline CDR1 and CDR2: DFQATT and SNEGSKA (reference sequence). This CDR3 comprises 11 residues. CDR3 in amino acids: CSAVTALGYTF. The CDR3 nucleotides read TGCAGTGCTGTGACAGCTTTGGGCTACACCTTC.

This clone was counted a few times. The V call is TRBV11-3, the J call TRBJ2-1; D unclear. Germline V gene data show CDR1 as SGHNT and CDR2 as YENEEA. V was pared by 0 bases and J by 2 bases, with 5 bases between. The CDR3 extends over 14 amino acids. The CDR3 region is CASSLDSAYNEQFF. CDR3 DNA: TGTGCCAGCAGCTTAGATTCGGCCTACAATGAGCAGTTCTTC.

In this sample, this clone turned up a few times. The chain is built from TRBV6-6 and TRBJ2-7; the D gene is possibly TRBD1 (6 bases). Trimming took 5 bases from V and 3 from J, leaving 11 bases between them. This CDR3 is built from 13 residues. The germline gives CDR1 MNHNY, CDR2 SVGAGI (reference sequence). The CDR3 coding sequence is TGTGCCAGCAGTAGAGACAGGCTCTACGAGCAGTACTTC. Protein product: CASSRDRLYEQYF.

This clone was picked up one time. V gene TRBV2 combines with J gene TRBJ2-3; 7 bases map to TRBD1. The CDR3 is made up of 12 amino acids. Germline CDR1 is SNHLY and CDR2 is FYNNEI. The V and J ends lost 7 bases and 4 bases, in that order; junction bases with no gene match: 2. CDR3 region: CASTQGADTQYF. The CDR3, as DNA: TGTGCCAGCACTCAGGGGGCAGATACGCAGTATTTT.

The chain employs TRBV11-2 and TRBJ2-5; the D gene is possibly TRBD2 (5 bases). The ends were cut back, 5 bases at V and 9 bases at J, with 16 bases in the middle. This CDR3 has 13 amino acids. Germline V CDR1 and CDR2: SGHAT, FQNNGV. The DNA of the CDR3 is TGTGCCAGCAGCGTGGACGGCCCCGGGGCCCAGTACTTC. Protein: CASSVDGPGAQYF. The whole variable domain, remainder taken from reference TRBV11-2 and TRBJ2-5, is EAGVAQSPRYKIIEKRQSVAFWCNPISGHATLYWYQQILGQGPKLLIQFQNNGVVDDSQLPKDRFSAERLKGVDSTLKIQPAKLEDSAVYLCASSVDGPGAQYFGPGTRLLVL.

This rearrangement joins TRBV19 to TRBJ2-1; TRBD2 aligns across 8 bases. Germline V gene sequence: CDR1 LNHDA, CDR2 SQIVND (reference sequence). The CDR3 runs to 13 residues. Trimming at V came to 5 bases and at J to 8 bases, leaving 5 bases not matched to a gene. CDR3 loop: CASSLGLVDEQFF. For the CDR3, the DNA is TGTGCCAGTAGTTTGGGACTAGTCGATGAGCAGTTCTTC.

CDR3 protein: CAWGTGYGYTF. CDR3 DNA: TGTGCCTGGGGGACGGGCTATGGCTACACCTTC. The chain recombines TRBV30 with TRBJ1-2; D is possibly TRBD1 (5 bases). Germline V gives CDR1 GTSNPN, CDR2 SVGIG (reference sequence). This CDR3 comprises 11 residues. The germline V and J ends were trimmed by 5 bases and 4 bases, with 8 bases remaining between them. The complete variable domain, with remaining parts taken from reference TRBV30 and TRBJ1-2, reads SQTIHQWPATLVQPVGSPLSLECTVEGTSNPNLYWYRQAAGRGLQLLFYSVGIGQISSEVPQNLSASRPQDRQFILSSKKLLLSDSGFYLCAWGTGYGYTFGSGTRLTVV.

This clone has more than one count but fewer than ten. The chain recombines TRBV18 with TRBJ1-2; D ambiguous. The CDR3 consists of 13 residues. Trimming cost V 3 bases and J 5 bases, with 10 bases left between them. Germline lookup yields CDR1 KGHSH and CDR2 LQKENI. In nucleotides, the CDR3 is TGTGCCAGCTCACCTTCGGGTCAGTATGGCTACACCTTC. Protein: CASSPSGQYGYTF.

The rearrangement uses TRBV19 and TRBJ1-5; 7 bases map to TRBD1. There are 16 residues in the CDR3. Germline V gene sequence: CDR1 LNHDA, CDR2 SQIVND (reference sequence). Losses at the gene ends were 3 bases for V and 0 bases for J; bases not matched to a gene: 5. CDR3 amino acids: CASSIRGVNSNQPQHF. The DNA of the CDR3 is TGTGCCAGTAGTATCAGGGGGGTTAATAGCAATCAGCCCCAGCATTTT.

This clone was counted at least ten times. CDR3 region: CSVEAQGGYEQYF. CDR3 DNA: TGCAGCGTTGAAGCACAGGGCGGCTACGAGCAGTACTTC. The V call is TRBV29-1, the J call TRBJ2-7, with D perhaps matching TRBD1 (6 bases). Germline V lookup: CDR1 SQVTM, CDR2 ANQGSEA. Between the trimmed V and J ends, which lost 1 base and 3 bases, there was a span of 10 bases. This CDR3 has 13 residues.

The V call is TRBV21-1, the J call TRBJ2-7; no check of the table's D call, TRBD1, against the DNA was made. TRBV21-1 is a pseudogene. The CDR3 is 16 residues long. The CDR3 nucleotides are TGTGCCAGCAGCACTTCAGGGCAGAGAAAAACCTACGAGCAGTACTTC. Residues: CASSTSGQRKTYEQYF.

The chain carries TRBV15 and TRBJ1-1; D gene uncertain. The germline V gene has CDR1 LNHNV and CDR2 YYDKDF (reference sequence). V gave up 4 bases and J gave up 5 bases, with 11 bases separating them. The CDR3 has 13 amino acids. The CDR3 protein is CATSTTRVTEAFF. CDR3 nucleotide sequence: TGTGCCACCAGCACCACTAGGGTGACTGAAGCTTTCTTT.

The chain has TRBV5-4 and TRBJ2-5; 9 positions match TRBD1. J lost 14 bases, V lost 2 bases, and 10 bases had no gene match. The CDR3 extends over 13 amino acids. CDR1 and CDR2 from the germline V gene are SGHNT and YYREEE (reference sequence). CDR3 loop: CASSLPGQGGPYF. CDR3 sequence (DNA): TGTGCCAGCAGCTTACCGGGACAGGGAGGACCATACTTC.

The chain couples TRBV4-1 to TRBJ1-1; D unresolved. Trimming shortened V by 0 bases and J by 5 bases, and 13 bases separated the two germline ends. CDR1 is MGHRA, CDR2 YSYEKL, per germline. The CDR3 sequence is 15 residues long. The CDR3 bases are TGCGCCAGCAGCCAAGATGGAGTGGGTTGGACTGAAGCTTTCTTT. Encoded protein: CASSQDGVGWTEAFF.

The genes are TRBV19 and TRBJ2-3, with a possible D match to TRBD1 (6 bases). V was trimmed by 4 bases and J by 0 bases, leaving 8 bases between them. Germline CDR1 and CDR2: LNHDA and SQIVND (reference sequence). This CDR3 is built from 14 residues. The CDR3 is CASSKQGSTDTQYF. The CDR3, as DNA: TGTGCCAGTAGTAAACAGGGTAGCACAGATACGCAGTATTTT.

The chain recombines TRBV28 with TRBJ2-3; the match to TRBD2 covers 12 bases. Germline CDR1 is MDHEN and CDR2 is SYDVKM. J was trimmed by 4 bases and V by 4 bases; bases with no gene match: 12. The CDR3 contains 18 residues. The CDR3 nucleotides read TGTGCCAGCAGTTACCCCGGGACTAGCGGGTTGAAGGCAGATACGCAGTATTTT. It translates to CASSYPGTSGLKADTQYF.

V usage is TRBV2 and J usage is TRBJ2-7; TRBD2 is a possible D gene (7 bases). Deletions cut 4 bases from V and 4 bases from J, with 14 bases between. The CDR3 runs to 14 residues. CDR1 and CDR2 (germline): SNHLY, FYNNEI. CDR3: CASSGGGGQYEQYF. DNA of the CDR3: TGTGCCAGCAGTGGGGGAGGGGGTCAGTACGAGCAGTACTTC.

Regarding this clone: Distinct nucleotide sequences in the sample also encode this CDR3. The chain is built from TRBV7-3 and TRBJ2-5, with a tentative D call TRBD1 (6 bases). In germline, CDR1 is SGHTA, CDR2 FQGTGA. The CDR3 contains 14 residues. Trimming took 5 bases from V and 2 from J, leaving 12 bases between them. CDR3 sequence (DNA): TGTGCCAGCAGCCCAACAGGGTTGCAAGAGACCCAGTACTTC. The encoded protein is CASSPTGLQETQYF.

The chain employs TRBV3-1 (or the pseudogene TRBV3-2) and TRBJ1-2; D is perhaps TRBD1 (5 bases). V was pared by 4 bases and J by 6 bases, with 12 bases between. Germline V gene lookup returns CDR1 LGHDT and CDR2 YNNKEL (reference sequence). The CDR3 totals 13 residues. CDR3 nucleotides: TGTGCCAGCAGCCGCAGGGATACCGATGGCTACACCTTC. Protein: CASSRRDTDGYTF.

The chain uses TRBV30 and TRBJ1-3; TRBD1 agrees at 8 bases. The CDR3 consists of 15 residues. Germline V gene lookup returns CDR1 GTSNPN and CDR2 SVGIG (reference sequence). V gave up 5 bases and J gave up 0 bases; unmatched junction bases: 6. The CDR3 DNA follows: TGTGCCTGGCGCCCAGGGGGCACCTCTGGAAACACCATATATTTT. As protein: CAWRPGGTSGNTIYF.

In this sample, this clone turned up a few times. This chain uses TRBV28 with TRBJ2-5; D is perhaps TRBD2 (5 bases). Germline lookup yields CDR1 MDHEN and CDR2 SYDVKM. CDR3 length: 11 amino acids. Trimming pared 6 bases from V and 7 bases from J, leaving 9 bases between. CDR3 region: CASSGAGTQYF. CDR3 DNA: TGTGCCAGCAGCGGTGCGGGGACCCAGTACTTC. Looking up the rest from reference TRBV28 and TRBJ2-5 gives the full variable domain: DVKVTQSSRYLVKRTGEKVFLECVQDMDHENMFWYRQDPGLGLRLIYFSYDVKMKEKGDIPEGYSVSREKKERFSLILESASTNQTSMYLCASSGAGTQYFGPGTRLLVL.

This clone was seen a handful of times. The rearrangement links TRBV14 to TRBJ2-1, with 7 bases that match TRBD1. The germline V gene encodes CDR1 SGHDN and CDR2 FVKESK. The CDR3 is made up of 13 amino acids. J gave up 9 bases and V 4 bases, and 6 bases lay outside the gene matches. Here the CDR3 reads CASSRTGLGEQFF. DNA for the CDR3: TGTGCCAGCAGCCGGACAGGTTTGGGTGAGCAGTTCTTC.

In its sample, this clone was seen a few times. This CDR3 is CASSGGLAGVNSDTQYF. As DNA, the CDR3 is TGTGCCAGCAGTGGAGGACTAGCGGGAGTCAACTCAGATACGCAGTATTTT. The chain couples TRBV25-1 to TRBJ2-3, with TRBD2 identical over 13 bases. Germline trimming cut 4 bases from V and 4 bases from J; bases unmatched to any gene: 8. This CDR3 is built from 17 residues. Germline lookup yields CDR1 MGHDK and CDR2 SYGVNS.

There are a few counts of this clone. The gene calls are TRBV9 and TRBJ2-7; TRBD1 aligns across 7 bases. The trim removed 3 bases at V and 0 bases at J, leaving 6 bases unmatched. The germline gives CDR1 SGDLS, CDR2 YYNGEE. This CDR3 has 15 residues. CDR3 nucleotide sequence: TGTGCCAGCAGCGCCTCGACAGGGCCCTCCTACGAGCAGTACTTC. Translated, it gives CASSASTGPSYEQYF.